This T cell receptor beta chain was recovered during a study of cytomegalovirus exposure and HLA in healthy donors (dated by TCRdb to about 2017). Background on the whole study: An earlier analysis of some 600 of the donors reported 276 Gb of sequence data and 95 million to 140 million unique TCR beta sequences obtained from roughly 170 million T cells. In addition to the first cohort of 666 subjects, a separate validation cohort of approximately 120 different subjects was used. The study aimed to test whether cataloging public T cell receptors could reveal signatures of past pathogen exposure. The study used immunosequencing to profile the T cell repertoires of 666 subjects and linked those repertoires to cytomegalovirus serostatus. High-throughput TCR immunosequencing, statistical association of individual TCRs with disease status, and machine learning were combined to predict cytomegalovirus infection status. In a later genetic analysis, genome-wide SNP genotypes for about 65% of the 666 donors were used, and that subset was treated as a discovery cohort. To study patterns of TCR occurrence, a later analysis re-analyzed previously published TCR beta repertoires from several hundred donors and added high-resolution HLA genotyping. Class I and class II HLA loci were covered by the typing at four-digit resolution. The genetic ancestry cluster associated with self-reported Caucasian donors included 70% to 85% of the roughly 410 genotyped donors. To decide whether each TCR beta V gene segment behaved as functional or pseudogenic, an earlier analysis of nearly 600 of the donors relied on high-throughput TCR beta sequencing. Every discovery cohort repertoire had been produced on one sequencing platform. The later analysis used no new phenotypic data to find candidate immune exposures, relying instead on TCR beta sequences and their occurrence across donors. Alongside the repertoire data, information on donor age, sex, ethnicity and CMV serostatus was compiled. Among 300 to 500 genotyped donors of the cohort, an average of approximately 200,000 unique TCR beta nucleotide sequences was sequenced per donor, of which about 18% were non-productive. Roughly 300 gigabases of sequencing data and roughly 81 million unique TCR sequences made up an early release that covered some 640 HLA-typed donors. Four to six DR-DQ haplotypes were handled as single units for association and clustering, since linkage in the cohort was strong. The number of typed donors differed by locus: roughly 629-640 for A, B, C, DRB1 and DQB1; approximately 530 for DQA1; roughly 600 for DPA1; and 400 to 480 for DPB1.

Overall study results and their limits: The only immune exposure information available for the cohort was CMV serostatus. A further reported finding was that TCR beta sequences accurately predicted the HLA-A and HLA-B alleles for most subjects in the first cohort. According to a later genetic analysis, donors in an Asian-associated ancestry cluster had fewer N-insertions in productive TCRs than the approximately 650-donor mean. Because counts were too low, about 18 rarely observed V segments, including chromosome 9 orphons, were excluded from the earlier analysis of 587 of the donors. While some public TCRs were present in many individuals, most TCR sequences turned up only very rarely across donors. The study gave a list of some 150 TCR beta chains associated with cytomegalovirus. In a later analysis, 16,951 TCR beta sequences were associated with specific HLA alleles at a false discovery rate of 0.05. The authors suggested that the approach could potentially be generalized to other disease states and immunological phenotypes. Only TCR beta chains were sequenced in this cohort, and the absence of alpha or paired-chain data limited detectable features. In a later genetic analysis, a missense DCLRE1C variant was associated with V-gene and J-gene trimming of TCR beta chains, and the association was replicated in an independent cohort. A later analysis reported that several top co-occurrence clusters appeared linked to parvovirus B19, influenza, CMV and Epstein-Barr virus. Sequencing depth was assumed to be roughly uniform across donors in the presence/absence analyses, though that assumption may not hold. Because HLA typing was unavailable for some donors at each locus, only the typed subset was used in association tests. When HLA alleles, especially DR and DQ, strongly co-occurred, attributing TCR associations to individual alleles was difficult. An earlier analysis of some 560 of the donors showed that most TCR beta V segments appeared in productive rearrangements either about 87% or about 30% of the time, which broadly matched IMGT annotations. The 87-base-pair reads could not distinguish some IMGT-functional V segments, including TRBV6-2 and TRBV6-3, so those segments were excluded. In a later analysis, most CMV-associated TCR beta chains were found to appear HLA-restricted, with HLA associations seemingly driven largely by CMV exposure. Correlated functional status among segregating V segments might reflect linkage disequilibrium, but an unknown experimental factor could not be ruled out. A later analysis found that TCR association rates varied across HLA loci, with DRB1 alleles showing the most associated TCRs and HLA-C alleles the fewest. In a later analysis, HLA-associated TCR beta chains were found to be more clonally expanded and to have lower generation probabilities than equally common non-associated chains. A group of highly shared sequence variants was considered likely to be a technical artifact of the sequencing pipeline. Three of the identified cytomegalovirus-associated TCR beta chains were confirmed in vitro to be specific for cytomegalovirus antigens. The classifier was reported to diagnose cytomegalovirus status with high specificity and sensitivity in both the original cohort and the validation cohort.

Library method: the immunoSEQ multiplex PCR assay. A mixture of 60 forward primers for TCR Vbeta segments and 13 reverse primers for TCR Jbeta segments was used in the multiplex PCR. The CDR3 region of rearranged TCR beta genes was amplified from genomic DNA by a multiplex PCR assay. The amplified TCR beta libraries were sequenced on the Illumina HiSeq System as 87-base-pair reads. On the authors' methods: A later analysis counted around 72 million unique TCR beta chains across the 670 or so repertoires, and around 9.9 million of these chains were shared by at least two donors. Raw reads were error-corrected and collapsed into unique sequences with a nearest-neighbor algorithm that merged closely related sequences to remove PCR and sequencing errors. To assign V, D and J gene segments, CDR3 sequences were aligned to IMGT reference sequences. For a sequence to be retained, a match of at least six nucleotides was required to both a V gene segment and a J gene segment. Rearrangements were called productive when the CDR3 lacked stop codons and stayed in frame with V and J; all others were non-productive. CDR3 was defined according to IMGT convention as the region running from the second conserved V-encoded cysteine to the conserved J-encoded phenylalanine. The earlier analysis of 450 to 750 of the donors excluded any sequence lacking an unambiguous match to a single V gene segment. An earlier analysis of 587 of the donors classified V segments as functional when productive rearrangements were above 56.7% and as segregating when the standard deviation between donors was above 5%. A statistical classification framework was developed to diagnose cytomegalovirus status using the catalog of TCR beta chain sequences. A later analysis assigned V and J genes by comparing TCR nucleotide sequences with IMGT/GENE-DB human TR gene sequences. Using the TCRdist pipeline, a later analysis assigned CDR3 sequences along with most-parsimonious VDJ recombination scenarios. In a later analysis, every TCR beta chain was defined by the combination of its CDR3 amino acid sequence and its V-gene family, and reads without a unique V-gene family were dropped. A later analysis removed nearly 600 highly shared, low-generation-probability nucleotide sequences to deal with suspected cross-contamination and a sequencing artifact. In a later analysis, a clonal expansion index was calculated for each public chain from normalized within-repertoire ranks of inferred template counts. Generation probabilities in a later analysis came from a VDJ recombination model fitted to out-of-frame rearrangements, and those results were checked against IGoR. In a later analysis, TCR-TCR, TCR-HLA and TCR-CMV co-occurrence was scored with hypergeometric tests, and a repertoire-size bias correction was applied to TCR pairs. To estimate false discovery rates, a later analysis permuted the HLA or CMV assignments 20 times. In a later analysis, co-occurring TCRs were grouped using DBSCAN, and TCRdist sequence similarity was added for clustering within HLA-allele-positive subsets. For co-occurrence clustering, repertoires with fewer than 30,000 or more than 120,000 public chains were excluded, along with a handful of repertoires with anomalous nucleotide sharing. TCRdb limited this immuneACCESS table to in-frame rearrangements with V and J called. A share of clones is missing; checked studies link under half to unresolved V genes, and the rest is unexplained. That table gives V, J and clone size, and the DNA gave D and trimming. The sample table shows 200,000 to 250,000 clones, and approximately 80% are seen once. Roughly 3% of the sample goes to the ten largest clones.

In total, just over 650 healthy bone marrow donors made up the cohort. Cohort members were all nominally healthy when sampled, although unrecorded immune exposures were likely present. The donor was CMV seronegative and belonged to the group of 352 seronegative cohort members. A peripheral blood sample was collected from each donor, and TCR beta sequencing was performed on peripheral blood mononuclear cells. Genomic DNA was extracted from the blood cell samples with the Qiagen DNeasy Blood Extraction Kit. To note about this clone: Its antigen is unknown. One base away there is no much larger clone; base qualities are not given.

The junction carries 9 bases between V and J, which are trimmed by 1 base and 8 bases respectively. Based on the germline V gene (reference sequence), the CDR1 and CDR2 sequences are SGHNT and YYREEE. Inclusive of the bounding cysteine and phenylalanine, the CDR3 is 13 residues long. The entry retains the CDR3 DNA only, 39 bases that are in frame from base 1. This sequence was found in a woman under 40 in good health and CMV-seronegative. The chain is encoded by TRBV5-4 joined to TRBJ1-4; a confident D gene designation cannot be given. What was sequenced was PBMCs. The CDR3 sequence is CASSLMAGEKLFF. The DNA is TGTGCCAGCAGCTTGATGGCGGGAGAAAAACTGTTTTTT.